What follows describes a single T cell receptor beta chain. This clone was observed a few times. This receptor's antigen is unknown. Base qualities are not provided; no much larger clone lies one nucleotide away. The data originate from a study of T cell changes during pregnancy in multiple sclerosis (dated by TCRdb to about 2019). In terms of the full investigation: The study looked at changes in the T cell repertoire across pregnancy in women with multiple sclerosis.

CDR1 and CDR2 were assigned from the germline V gene as SGHAT and FQNNGV. V is trimmed back by 4 bases and J by 0 bases, and the junction contains 3 bases that no gene match accounts for. The CDR3, cysteine through phenylalanine, is 15 amino acids long. The DNA shown is the 45-base CDR3, in frame from base 1. The library was built by means of the immunoSEQ multiplex PCR assay. TCRdb stores this immuneACCESS table with in-frame sequences only. Part of the clones is absent; in the studies checked, under half of the shortfall reflects unresolved V genes, and no reason is known for the rest. The sample table contains more than 55,000 clones; only one count was recorded for 75% to 95% of them. The ten largest clones add up to roughly 2% of the sample.

The source is a female donor in good health, enrolled as a control in a pregnancy study. This chain is built from TRBV11-2 and TRBJ2-1; TRBD2 aligns with 7 central bases. The sample was peripheral blood, taken in the first trimester of pregnancy. The DNA sequence follows: TGTGCCAGCAGCTACGGGGGGAGCTCCTACAATGAGCAGTTCTTC. Its protein is CASSYGGSSYNEQFF.